These 18 T cell receptor beta chains share one sample of origin, sequenced in a study of T-cell memory formation after mild COVID-19. In TCRdb, the 5' RACE reads were re-called with MiXCR into one record per CDR3 protein. The sample holds around 340,000 distinct CDR3 sequences; about an eighth are singletons and the top ten take about a fifth. The sample comprised PBMCs or a T cell subset sorted from them (not recorded which). Receptors were obtained from a man between 18 and 29 years old who had mild COVID-19 (a few samples of this study predate the infection). Cell type and time point are not known.

This clonotype was counted a few times. The rearrangement joins TRBV15 to TRBJ2-1; 8 nucleotides line up with TRBD1. Per germline, CDR1 LNHNV and CDR2 YYDKDF (reference sequence). With V trimmed by 1 base and J by 5 bases, 7 bases remained unmatched. The CDR3 sequence is 16 residues long. In nucleotides, the CDR3 is TGTGCCACCAGCAGAGGAAAGGGGACAGGCCACAATGAGCAGTTCTTC. Protein product: CATSRGKGTGHNEQFF.

This rearrangement joins TRBV7-3 to TRBJ1-3; unclear D gene. The V end was cut by 1 base, the J end by 1 base, with 17 bases between. From germline, CDR1 is SGHTA and CDR2 FQGTGA. The CDR3 is 18 residues long. The CDR3 here is CASSLKPLPEPSGNTIYF. CDR3 nucleotide sequence: TGTGCCAGCAGCTTAAAGCCCCTGCCAGAGCCTTCTGGAAACACCATATATTTT.

V gene TRBV5-4 combines with J gene TRBJ2-3; D unresolved. This CDR3 is 17 amino acids long. In germline, CDR1 is SGHNT, CDR2 YYREEE (reference sequence). Trimming shortened V by 0 bases and J by 0 bases, and 14 bases separated the two germline ends. The CDR3 DNA is TGTGCCAGCAGCTTGGGGCCCCAGGCACGAAGCACAGATACGCAGTATTTT. Its translation is CASSLGPQARSTDTQYF. The complete variable domain, with remaining parts taken from reference TRBV5-4 and TRBJ2-3, reads ETGVTQSPTHLIKTRGQQVTLRCSSQSGHNTVSWYQQALGQGPQFIFQYYREEENGRGNFPPRFSGLQFPNYSSELNVNALELDDSALYLCASSLGPQARSTDTQYFGPGTRLTVL.

The chain joins TRBV7-6 to TRBJ2-3; 7 bases are shared with TRBD1. Germline trimming cut 3 bases from V and 4 bases from J; bases unmatched to any gene: 4. This CDR3 has 14 amino acids. Germline V CDR1 and CDR2: SGHVS, FNYEAQ. CDR3 nucleotides: TGTGCCAGCAGCTTTACAGGGGAATCAGATACGCAGTATTTT. Residues: CASSFTGESDTQYF.

This clonotype has only a few counts. The rearrangement links TRBV4-1 to TRBJ2-7; D is unclear. V was trimmed by 2 bases and J by 2 bases, leaving 16 bases between them. Germline V gives CDR1 MGHRA, CDR2 YSYEKL. The CDR3 is 16 amino acids. DNA for the CDR3: TGCGCCAGCAGCCAATCGTACGGATTCTCGACCTACGAGCAGTACTTC. Translation gives CASSQSYGFSTYEQYF.

V gene TRBV2 combines with J gene TRBJ2-2; maybe TRBD2 (6 bases). The germline V and J ends were trimmed by 3 bases and 5 bases, with 10 bases remaining between them. This CDR3 has 14 residues. Germline values: CDR1 SNHLY, CDR2 FYNNEI. Here the CDR3 reads CASSETSRTGELFF. The CDR3 DNA is TGTGCCAGCAGTGAGACTAGTCGTACCGGGGAGCTGTTTTTT.

This clonotype showed up many times. The chain uses TRBV28 and TRBJ2-3; maybe TRBD2 (5 bases). Germline-derived CDR1 and CDR2 are MDHEN and SYDVKM. This CDR3 has 15 residues. V dropped 3 bases and J dropped 2 bases, with 12 bases sitting between them. The CDR3 reads CASSFQGRYTDTQYF. CDR3 DNA: TGTGCCAGCAGTTTTCAAGGGAGATACACAGATACGCAGTATTTT.

The rearrangement uses TRBV11-2 and TRBJ2-3; D is possibly TRBD1 or TRBD2 (6 bases each). Per germline, CDR1 SGHAT and CDR2 FQNNGV. The CDR3 consists of 16 residues. Trimming removed 4 bases from V and 2 bases from J, with 16 bases in between. CDR3 nucleotide sequence: TGTGCCAGCAGCTCCTGGGGGGCGGCCAACACAGATACGCAGTATTTT. Its protein is CASSSWGAANTDTQYF.

The CDR3 DNA follows: TGTGCCAGCAGAGGGGAGTCCGGCGGCTCCTACAATGAGCAGTTCTTC. Amino acids: CASRGESGGSYNEQFF. V is TRBV25-1 and J is TRBJ2-1, with D tentatively TRBD1 or TRBD2 (5 bases each). CDR1 and CDR2 (germline): MGHDK, SYGVNS. Trimming stripped 6 bases from V and 0 bases from J, with 15 bases between. CDR3 length: 16 amino acids.

This clonotype was observed many times. The rearrangement links TRBV7-2 to TRBJ2-3; the D is unclear. With 3 bases removed from V and 3 bases from J, the gap between germline ends came to 7 bases. Germline V lookup: CDR1 SGHTA, CDR2 FQGNSA. CDR3 size: 13 residues. The CDR3 coding sequence is TGTGCCAGCAGCTTCCGTGAGACAGATACGCAGTATTTT. The encoded protein is CASSFRETDTQYF.

This clonotype was observed a handful of times. This sequence joins TRBV12-3 or TRBV12-4 and TRBJ2-1; D ambiguous. This CDR3 region has 12 residues. V dropped 1 base and J dropped 14 bases, with 12 bases sitting between them. The CDR3 DNA reads TGTGCCAGCAGTTTAGAGATCACCCATGAGTTCTTC. It translates to CASSLEITHEFF.

This clonotype was observed a handful of times. The V and J genes are TRBV9 and TRBJ2-3; TRBD1 might be the D (5 bases). From germline, CDR1 is SGDLS and CDR2 YYNGEE. CDR3 length: 17 residues. The germline V and J ends were trimmed by 4 bases and 0 bases, with 18 bases remaining between them. CDR3 DNA: TGTGCCAGCAGCCCCATCTGGGGCCTGTTTAGCACAGATACGCAGTATTTT. Its protein product is CASSPIWGLFSTDTQYF.

This clonotype was found a few times. The V gene is TRBV7-6, the J gene TRBJ2-7; TRBD1 aligns across 8 bases. This CDR3 region has 16 residues. Germline V CDR1 and CDR2: SGHVS, FNYEAQ. V shed 5 bases, J shed 5 bases, and the junction held 14 bases outside the gene matches. CDR3 sequence: CASSKYRDRIIDEQYF. CDR3 DNA: TGTGCCAGCAGCAAATACCGGGACAGGATAATCGACGAGCAGTACTTC.

The genes are TRBV30 and TRBJ2-7; tentatively, D is TRBD2 (5 bases). Trimming removed 2 bases from V and 5 bases from J, with 10 bases in between. The CDR3 is 12 residues long. Germline V gene lookup returns CDR1 GTSNPN and CDR2 SVGIG (reference sequence). The CDR3 region has the DNA TGTGCCTGGAGTATAAGCGGCCACGAGCAGTACTTC. Protein: CAWSISGHEQYF.

This clonotype has more than one count but fewer than ten. V usage is TRBV3-1 and J usage is TRBJ1-1; possible D gene TRBD1, 5 bases. Trimming removed 3 bases at V and 0 bases at J, with 14 bases between. The length of the CDR3 is 16 residues. CDR1 LGHDT and CDR2 YNNKEL come from the germline V gene (reference sequence). CDR3 loop: CASSQKPIGVNTEAFF. The CDR3 coding sequence is TGTGCCAGCAGCCAGAAGCCCATAGGGGTGAACACTGAAGCTTTCTTT.

The genes are TRBV12-3 or TRBV12-4 and TRBJ1-6; 9 bases line up with TRBD1. V lost 0 bases, J lost 10 bases, and 16 bases stayed unmatched. CDR3 length: 19 residues. CDR3 sequence reads: CASSLAIFRDRVYGSPLHF. CDR3 bases: TGTGCCAGCAGTTTAGCAATCTTCCGGGACAGGGTTTACGGATCACCCCTCCACTTT.

The rearrangement joins TRBV4-2 to TRBJ2-1, with D possibly called TRBD1 or TRBD2 (5 bases each). Germline loops: CDR1 LGHNA, CDR2 YNFKEQ. V lost 6 bases and J lost 6, with 9 bases in between. The CDR3 has 12 residues. The CDR3 is CASSGGGNEQFF. Here the CDR3 DNA reads TGTGCCAGCAGTGGTGGGGGCAATGAGCAGTTCTTC.

The V and J genes are TRBV7-2 and TRBJ2-7; perhaps TRBD2 as D (5 bases). The CDR3 is 16 residues long. V was clipped by 0 bases and J by 6 bases, with 18 bases between them. Germline assignment: CDR1 SGHTA and CDR2 FQGNSA. The DNA of the CDR3 is TGTGCCAGCAGCTTAGCGCTGAGGGATAGAAGTGGCGAGCAGTACTTC. It encodes CASSLALRDRSGEQYF.